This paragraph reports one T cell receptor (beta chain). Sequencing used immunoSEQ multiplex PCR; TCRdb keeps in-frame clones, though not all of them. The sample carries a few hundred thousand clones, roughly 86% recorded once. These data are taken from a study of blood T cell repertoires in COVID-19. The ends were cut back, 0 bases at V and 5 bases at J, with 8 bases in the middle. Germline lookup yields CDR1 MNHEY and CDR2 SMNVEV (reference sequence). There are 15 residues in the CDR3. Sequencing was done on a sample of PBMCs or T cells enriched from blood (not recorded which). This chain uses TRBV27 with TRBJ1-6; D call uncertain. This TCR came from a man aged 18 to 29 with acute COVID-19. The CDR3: CASSLSVQNNSPLHF. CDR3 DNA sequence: TGTGCCAGCAGTTTATCGGTCCAGAATAATTCACCCCTCCACTTT.